Described below is a single T cell receptor beta chain sequence and its context. Its antigen is still unknown. The CDR3 runs to 16 residues. Trimming took off 5 bases at V and 1 base at J, with 14 bases between the two ends. Germline V gives CDR1 SGHTA, CDR2 FQGNSA. This sample was included in a study of T cell responses to AZD1222 COVID-19 vaccine. Study-wide results and caveats: The number of AZD1222 recipients seropositive at baseline was only six.

The protocol was immunoSEQ multiplex PCR, while the TCRdb copy is restricted to in-frame clones and leaves out a portion. The table records 150,000 to 180,000 clones, approximately 90% of them present only once. This sequence originates from an adult in good health. The sample was peripheral blood, taken on day 0 of AZD1222 vaccination. The V call is TRBV7-2, the J call TRBJ2-2; D is perhaps TRBD1 (5 bases). The CDR3 region is CASSGRQTMNTGELFF. The CDR3 bases are TGTGCCAGCAGCGGCCGACAGACGATGAACACCGGGGAGCTGTTTTTT.